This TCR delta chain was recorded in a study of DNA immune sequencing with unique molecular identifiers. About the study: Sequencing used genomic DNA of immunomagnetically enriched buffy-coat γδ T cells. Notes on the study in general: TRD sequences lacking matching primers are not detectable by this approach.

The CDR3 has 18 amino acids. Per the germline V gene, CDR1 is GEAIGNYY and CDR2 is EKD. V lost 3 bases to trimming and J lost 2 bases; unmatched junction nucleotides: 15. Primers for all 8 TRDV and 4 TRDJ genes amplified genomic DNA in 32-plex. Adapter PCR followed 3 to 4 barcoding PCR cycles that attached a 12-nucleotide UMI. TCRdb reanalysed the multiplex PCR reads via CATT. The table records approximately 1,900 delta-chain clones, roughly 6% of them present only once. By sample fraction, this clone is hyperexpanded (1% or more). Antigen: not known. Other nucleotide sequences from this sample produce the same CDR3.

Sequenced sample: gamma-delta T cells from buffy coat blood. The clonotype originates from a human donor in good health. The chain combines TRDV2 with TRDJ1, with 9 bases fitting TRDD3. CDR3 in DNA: TGTGCCTGTGACTCCATCTCGAGTACTGGGGGAAAGACCGATAAACTCATCTTT. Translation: CACDSISSTGGKTDKLIF.